This T cell receptor (beta chain) was recorded in a study of STAT3 mutations in large granular lymphocyte leukemia. Whole-study results and caveats: Differing intervals and regimens complicate linking therapy response to clone burden. Every T-LGLL patient had at least one immunodominant TCRbeta clonotype.

The sample holds one count of this clone. Antigen specificity is unknown. In germline, CDR1 is SGHVS, CDR2 FQNEAQ. V lost 6 bases to trimming and J lost 6 bases; unmatched junction nucleotides: 14. The CDR3 length is 17 residues. Measured with immunoSEQ multiplex PCR; TCRdb has only the in-frame clones, and not every one. The table records over 10,000 clones, 65% to 85% of them present only once. This receptor was identified in a man aged 55 to 70 with T-cell large granular lymphocyte leukemia. Some clones in this sample may be carry-over from other donors' samples. V is TRBV7-8 and J is TRBJ2-3; 11 nucleotides align to TRBD2. Sequencing used peripheral blood mononuclear cells. DNA for the CDR3: TGTGCCAGCAGTCCCGAAGGGGTCGCTAGCGGGAGGGATACGCAGTATTTT. It is translated as CASSPEGVASGRDTQYF.